This TCR beta chain is from a study of identifying expanded T cells in peripheral blood. Findings and caveats of the study: Differentially abundant clones: roughly 1.3 between replicates, roughly 16 at two to three weeks, under 25 at four. Roughly two-week clone count variance significantly increased as total template count grew.

Germline V gives CDR1 SGHNT, CDR2 YYREEE (reference sequence). The CDR3 sequence is 13 residues long. On this clone: Its target is not known. At one boundary the junction diverges from the germline segment, which might be a read error.

Collection occurred without any documented infections or immune events in donors. Assay: immunoSEQ multiplex PCR; the TCRdb copy retains only in-frame clones and omits some. Among fewer than 55,000 clones listed, approximately 82% were seen once. The sequence was obtained from a person aged 18 to 75 in good health. The chain couples TRBV5-4 to TRBJ2-5; D is perhaps TRBD1 or TRBD2 (5 bases each). Specimen: blood. This CDR3 reads CASSRGVQEAQYF. The DNA of the CDR3 is TGTGCCAGCAGCCGAGGGGTCCAAGAGGCCCAGTACTTC.